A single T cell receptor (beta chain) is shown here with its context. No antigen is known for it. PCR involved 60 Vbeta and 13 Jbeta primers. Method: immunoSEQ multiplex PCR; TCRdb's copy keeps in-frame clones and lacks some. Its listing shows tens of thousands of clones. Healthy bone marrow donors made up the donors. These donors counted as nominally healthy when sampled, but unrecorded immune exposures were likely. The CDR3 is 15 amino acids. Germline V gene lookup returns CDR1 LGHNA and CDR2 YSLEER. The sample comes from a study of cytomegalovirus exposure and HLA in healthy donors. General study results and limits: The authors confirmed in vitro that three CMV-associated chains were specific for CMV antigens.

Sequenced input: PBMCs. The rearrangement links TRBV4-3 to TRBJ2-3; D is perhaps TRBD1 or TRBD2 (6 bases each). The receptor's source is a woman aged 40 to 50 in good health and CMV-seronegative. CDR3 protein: CASGSGTQIRDTQYF. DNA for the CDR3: TGCGCTAGCGGATCCGGGACACAAATCCGGGATACGCAGTATTTT.